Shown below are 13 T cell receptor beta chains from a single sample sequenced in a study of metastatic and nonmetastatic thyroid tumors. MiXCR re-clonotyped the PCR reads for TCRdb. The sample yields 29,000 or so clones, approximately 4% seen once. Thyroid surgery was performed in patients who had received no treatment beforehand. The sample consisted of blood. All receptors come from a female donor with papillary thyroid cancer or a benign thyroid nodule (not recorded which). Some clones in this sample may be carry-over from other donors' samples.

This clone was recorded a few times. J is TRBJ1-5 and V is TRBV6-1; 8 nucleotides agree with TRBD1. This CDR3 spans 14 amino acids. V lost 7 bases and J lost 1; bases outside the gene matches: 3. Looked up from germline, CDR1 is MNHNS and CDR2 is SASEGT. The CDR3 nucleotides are TGTGCCAGCATTCAGGGGGCGAGCAATCAGCCCCAGCATTTT. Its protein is CASIQGASNQPQHF.

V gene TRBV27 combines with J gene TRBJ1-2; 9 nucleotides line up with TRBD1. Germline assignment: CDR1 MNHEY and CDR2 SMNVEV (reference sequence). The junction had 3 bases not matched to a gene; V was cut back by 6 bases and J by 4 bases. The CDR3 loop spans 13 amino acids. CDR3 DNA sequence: TGTGCCAGCAGCAGACAGGGGGGCTATGGCTACACCTTC. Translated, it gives CASSRQGGYGYTF.

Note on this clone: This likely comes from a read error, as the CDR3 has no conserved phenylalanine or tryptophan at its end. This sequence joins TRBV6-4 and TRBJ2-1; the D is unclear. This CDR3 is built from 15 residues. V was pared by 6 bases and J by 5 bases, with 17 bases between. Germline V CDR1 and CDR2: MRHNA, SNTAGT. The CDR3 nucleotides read TGTGCCAGCAGCGCCCGGAATCGCCATAACAATGAGCAGTTCTTA. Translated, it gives CASSARNRHNNEQFL.

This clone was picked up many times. The CDR3 reads CASSPTGFAEAFF. The CDR3 bases are TGTGCCAGCAGTCCTACAGGGTTCGCTGAAGCTTTCTTT. V usage is TRBV12-3 or TRBV12-4 and J usage is TRBJ1-1; D possibly corresponds to TRBD1 (6 bases). V lost 5 bases to trimming and J lost 6 bases, with 13 bases between them. The CDR3 totals 13 residues.

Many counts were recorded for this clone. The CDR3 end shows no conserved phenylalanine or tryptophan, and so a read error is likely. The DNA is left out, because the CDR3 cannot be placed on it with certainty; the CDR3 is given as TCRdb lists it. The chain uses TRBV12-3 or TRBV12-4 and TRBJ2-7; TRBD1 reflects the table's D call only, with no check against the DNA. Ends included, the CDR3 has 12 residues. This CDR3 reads CASSLQSGELRL.

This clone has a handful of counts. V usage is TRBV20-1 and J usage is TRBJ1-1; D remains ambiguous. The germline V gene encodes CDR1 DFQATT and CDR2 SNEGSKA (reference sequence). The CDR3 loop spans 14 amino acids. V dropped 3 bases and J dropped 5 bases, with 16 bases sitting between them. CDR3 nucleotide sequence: TGCAGTGCTAGCCCTGGGTCCCAGGTGACTGAAGCTTTCTTT. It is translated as CSASPGSQVTEAFF.

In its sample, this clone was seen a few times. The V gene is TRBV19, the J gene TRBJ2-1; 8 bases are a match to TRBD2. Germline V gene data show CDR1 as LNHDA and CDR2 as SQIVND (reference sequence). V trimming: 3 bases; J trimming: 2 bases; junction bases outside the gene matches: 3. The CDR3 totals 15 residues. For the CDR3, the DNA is TGTGCCAGTAGTATGCTCGGGAGGGCCTACAATGAGCAGTTCTTC. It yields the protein CASSMLGRAYNEQFF.

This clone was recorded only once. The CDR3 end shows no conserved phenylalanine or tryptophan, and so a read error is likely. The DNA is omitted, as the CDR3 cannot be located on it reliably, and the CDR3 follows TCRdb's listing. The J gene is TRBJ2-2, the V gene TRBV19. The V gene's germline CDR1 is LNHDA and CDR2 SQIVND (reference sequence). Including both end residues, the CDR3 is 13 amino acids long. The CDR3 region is CASSSFGLGELLC.

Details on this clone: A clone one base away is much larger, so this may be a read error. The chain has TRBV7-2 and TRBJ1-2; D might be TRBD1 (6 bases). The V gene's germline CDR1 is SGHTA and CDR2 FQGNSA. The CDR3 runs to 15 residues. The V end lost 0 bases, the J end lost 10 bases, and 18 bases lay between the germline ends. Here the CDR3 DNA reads TGTGCCAGCAGCTTAGCGGTCAAGGCAGGGGTTGTCTACACCTTC. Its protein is CASSLAVKAGVVYTF. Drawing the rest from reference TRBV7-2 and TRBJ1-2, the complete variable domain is GAGVSQSPSNKVTEKGKDVELRCDPISGHTALYWYRQSLGQGLEFLIYFQGNSAPDKSGLPSDRFSAERTGGSVSTLTIQRTQQEDSAVYLCASSLAVKAGVVYTFGSGTRLTVV.

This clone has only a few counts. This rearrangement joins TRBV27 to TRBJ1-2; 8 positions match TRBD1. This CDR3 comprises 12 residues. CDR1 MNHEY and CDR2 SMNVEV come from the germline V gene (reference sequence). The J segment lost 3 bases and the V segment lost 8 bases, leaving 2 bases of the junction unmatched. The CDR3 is CASSDRDYGYTF. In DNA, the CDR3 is TGTGCCAGCTCGGACAGGGACTATGGCTACACCTTC.

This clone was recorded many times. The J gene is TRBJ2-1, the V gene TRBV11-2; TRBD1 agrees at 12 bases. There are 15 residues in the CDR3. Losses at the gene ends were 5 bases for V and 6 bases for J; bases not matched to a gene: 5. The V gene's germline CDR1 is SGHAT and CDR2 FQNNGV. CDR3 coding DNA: TGTGCCAGCAGCCAAAGGGACAGGGGGCGCAATGAGCAGTTCTTC. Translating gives CASSQRDRGRNEQFF.

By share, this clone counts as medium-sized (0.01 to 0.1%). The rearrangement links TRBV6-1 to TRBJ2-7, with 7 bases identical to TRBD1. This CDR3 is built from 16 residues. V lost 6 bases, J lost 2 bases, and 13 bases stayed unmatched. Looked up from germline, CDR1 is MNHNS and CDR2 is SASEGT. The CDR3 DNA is TGTGCCAGCAGCCTCGACAGGGCTGGTTTCGCCTACGAGCAGTACTTC. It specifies CASSLDRAGFAYEQYF.

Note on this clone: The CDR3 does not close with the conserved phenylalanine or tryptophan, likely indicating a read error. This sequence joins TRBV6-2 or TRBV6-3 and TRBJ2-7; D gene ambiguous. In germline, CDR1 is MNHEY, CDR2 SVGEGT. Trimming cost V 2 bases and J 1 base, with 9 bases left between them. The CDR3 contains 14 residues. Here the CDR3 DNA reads TGTGCCAGCAGTTACACTCGCGTTTCCTACGAGCAGTACCTC. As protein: CASSYTRVSYEQYL.